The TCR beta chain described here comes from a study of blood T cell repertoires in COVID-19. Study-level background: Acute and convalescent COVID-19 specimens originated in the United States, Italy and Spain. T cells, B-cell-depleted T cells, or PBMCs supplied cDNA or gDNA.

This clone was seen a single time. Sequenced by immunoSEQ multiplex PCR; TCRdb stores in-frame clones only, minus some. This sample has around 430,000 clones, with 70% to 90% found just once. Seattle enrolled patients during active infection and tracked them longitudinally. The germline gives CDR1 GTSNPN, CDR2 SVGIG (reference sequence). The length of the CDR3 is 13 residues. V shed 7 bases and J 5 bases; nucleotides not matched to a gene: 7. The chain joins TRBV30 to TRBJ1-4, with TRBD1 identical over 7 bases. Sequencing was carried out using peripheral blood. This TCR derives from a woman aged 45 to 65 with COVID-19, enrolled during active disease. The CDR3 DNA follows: TGTGCCTCGGGGACAGAAGTCAATGAAAAACTGTTTTTT. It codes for CASGTEVNEKLFF.